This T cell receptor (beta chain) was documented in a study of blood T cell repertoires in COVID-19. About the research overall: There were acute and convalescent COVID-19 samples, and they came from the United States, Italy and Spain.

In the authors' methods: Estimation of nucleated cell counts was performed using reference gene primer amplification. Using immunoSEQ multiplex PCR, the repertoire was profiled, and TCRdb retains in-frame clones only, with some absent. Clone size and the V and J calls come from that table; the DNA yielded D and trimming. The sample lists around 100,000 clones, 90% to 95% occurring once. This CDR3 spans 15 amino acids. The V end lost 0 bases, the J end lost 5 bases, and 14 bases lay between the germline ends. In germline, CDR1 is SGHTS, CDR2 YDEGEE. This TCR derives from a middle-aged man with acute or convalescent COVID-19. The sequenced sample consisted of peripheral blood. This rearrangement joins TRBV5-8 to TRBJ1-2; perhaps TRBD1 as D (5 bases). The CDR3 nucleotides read TGTGCCAGCAGCTTGGCGGGACTCTTGTTGTATGGCTACACCTTC. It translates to CASSLAGLLLYGYTF.